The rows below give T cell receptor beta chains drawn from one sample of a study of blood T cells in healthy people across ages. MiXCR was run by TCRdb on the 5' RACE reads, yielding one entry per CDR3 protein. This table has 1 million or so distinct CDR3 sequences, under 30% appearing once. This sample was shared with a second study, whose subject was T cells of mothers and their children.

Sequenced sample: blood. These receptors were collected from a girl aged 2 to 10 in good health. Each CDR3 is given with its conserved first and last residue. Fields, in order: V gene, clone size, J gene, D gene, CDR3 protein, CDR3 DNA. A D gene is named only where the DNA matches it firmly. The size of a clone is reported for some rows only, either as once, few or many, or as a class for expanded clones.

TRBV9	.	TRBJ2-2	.	CASSLHGSRGELFF	TGTGCCAGCAGCCTCCACGGGAGTCGGGGGGAGCTGTTTTTT
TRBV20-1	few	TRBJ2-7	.	CSAPQGGRRSSLGSGEQYF	TGCAGTGCTCCCCAAGGCGGGCGGCGGTCTAGTCTCGGGTCGGGCGAGCAGTACTTC
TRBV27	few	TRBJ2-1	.	CASSFSAHNEQFF	TGTGCCAGCAGTTTTTCGGCCCACAATGAGCAGTTCTTC
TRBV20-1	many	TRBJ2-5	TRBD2	CSALSGGAGETQYF	TGCAGTGCTTTAAGCGGGGGGGCCGGGGAGACCCAGTACTTC
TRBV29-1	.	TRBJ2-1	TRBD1	CSVEPYGTAYNEQFF	TGCAGCGTTGAACCATATGGGACAGCTTACAATGAGCAGTTCTTC
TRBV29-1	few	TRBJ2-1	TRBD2	CSVEAPEVAGSSYNEQFF	TGCAGCGTTGAAGCCCCCGAGGTAGCGGGTAGCTCCTACAATGAGCAGTTCTTC
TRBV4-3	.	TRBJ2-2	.	CASSQDTQFGANTGELFF	TGCGCCAGCAGCCAAGATACTCAATTTGGGGCGAACACCGGGGAGCTGTTTTTT
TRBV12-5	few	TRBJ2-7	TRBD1	CASGWDSPYEQYF	TGTGCTAGTGGGTGGGACAGTCCCTACGAGCAGTACTTC
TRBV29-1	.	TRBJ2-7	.	CSVTLTGLVYEQYF	TGCAGCGTCACCCTCACGGGACTGGTCTACGAGCAGTACTTC
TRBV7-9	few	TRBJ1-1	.	CASSPSNRPTEAFF	TGTGCCAGCAGCCCCTCGAACAGACCCACTGAAGCTTTCTTT
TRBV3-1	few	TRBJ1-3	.	CASSQGRGFGNTIYF	TGTGCCAGCAGCCAAGGCAGGGGCTTCGGAAACACCATATATTTT
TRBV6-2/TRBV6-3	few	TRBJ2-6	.	CASSELRQANVLTF	TGTGCCAGCAGTGAGCTGAGACAGGCCAACGTCCTGACTTTC
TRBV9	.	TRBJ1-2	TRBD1	CASSVVGQGAERGYTF	TGTGCCAGCAGCGTAGTAGGACAGGGGGCAGAAAGGGGCTACACCTTC
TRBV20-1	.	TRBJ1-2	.	CSARPRFGYGYTF	TGCAGTGCTAGGCCGAGGTTTGGCTATGGCTACACCTTC
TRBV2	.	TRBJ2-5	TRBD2	CASSEADGLARQETQYF	TGTGCCAGCAGTGAAGCAGATGGACTAGCCAGGCAAGAGACCCAGTACTTC
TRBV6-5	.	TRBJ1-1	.	CASSYSAGGSPNTEAFF	TGTGCCAGCAGTTACTCAGCGGGTGGCTCACCGAACACTGAAGCTTTCTTT
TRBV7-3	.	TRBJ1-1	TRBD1	CASSPTGGLAQAFF	TGTGCCAGCAGCCCGACAGGGGGCCTAGCGCAAGCTTTCTTT
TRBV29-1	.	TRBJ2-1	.	CSVWDFFANEQFF	TGCAGCGTCTGGGACTTTTTCGCCAATGAGCAGTTCTTC
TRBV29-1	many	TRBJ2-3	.	CSVEGQGTDTQYF	TGCAGCGTTGAAGGACAGGGCACAGATACGCAGTATTTT
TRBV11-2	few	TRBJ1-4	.	CASSSRGVDEKLFF	TGTGCCAGCAGCTCCCGGGGGGTCGACGAAAAACTGTTTTTT
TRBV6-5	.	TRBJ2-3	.	CASSYRGGGDTQYF	TGTGCCAGCAGTTACCGTGGGGGTGGAGATACGCAGTATTTT
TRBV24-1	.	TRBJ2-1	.	CATSDFSGGNEQFF	TGTGCCACCAGTGATTTCTCCGGGGGCAATGAGCAGTTCTTC
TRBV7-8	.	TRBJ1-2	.	CASSPRSATGWVYGYTF	TGTGCCAGCAGCCCCCGCTCTGCTACAGGGTGGGTCTATGGCTACACCTTC
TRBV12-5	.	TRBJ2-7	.	CASGTTNFYEQYF	TGTGCTAGTGGGACGACGAACTTCTACGAGCAGTACTTC
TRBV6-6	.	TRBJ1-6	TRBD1	CASSYSTGAESPLHF	TGTGCCAGCAGTTACTCGACAGGGGCGGAATCACCCCTCCACTTT
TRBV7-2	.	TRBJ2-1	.	CASSLPGPQPYNEQFF	TGTGCCAGCAGCTTACCGGGACCTCAACCCTACAATGAGCAGTTCTTC
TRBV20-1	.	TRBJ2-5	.	CSASAPRKPQETQYF	TGCAGTGCCTCCGCCCCCCGTAAGCCCCAAGAGACCCAGTACTTC
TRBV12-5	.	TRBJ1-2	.	CASGLGVGLYGYTF	TGTGCTAGTGGTTTAGGGGTTGGCCTCTATGGCTACACCTTC
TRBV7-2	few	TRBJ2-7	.	CASSQLQGAYEQYF	TGTGCCAGCAGCCAACTACAGGGAGCCTACGAGCAGTACTTC
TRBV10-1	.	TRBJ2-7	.	CASSESRDYEQYF	TGCGCCAGCAGTGAGTCCAGGGACTACGAGCAGTACTTC
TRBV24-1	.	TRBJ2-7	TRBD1	CATSDRTGAPREQYF	TGTGCCACCAGTGATCGGACAGGGGCCCCCCGAGAGCAGTACTTC
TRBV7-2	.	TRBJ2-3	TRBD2	CASSTVAGGADTQYF	TGTGCCAGCAGCACCGTCGCGGGGGGGGCAGATACGCAGTATTTT
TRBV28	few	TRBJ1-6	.	CAGSFQGRALHF	TGTGCCGGCAGTTTCCAAGGGAGAGCCCTCCACTTT
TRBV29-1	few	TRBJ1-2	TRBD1	CSVEGQGAEGYTF	TGCAGCGTTGAAGGACAGGGGGCGGAGGGCTACACCTTC
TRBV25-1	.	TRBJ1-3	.	CASSYGSSNTIYF	TGTGCCAGCAGTTACGGGAGTAGCAACACCATATATTTT
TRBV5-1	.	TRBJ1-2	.	CASRASTSYGYTF	TGCGCCAGCAGGGCGTCAACCAGTTATGGCTACACCTTC